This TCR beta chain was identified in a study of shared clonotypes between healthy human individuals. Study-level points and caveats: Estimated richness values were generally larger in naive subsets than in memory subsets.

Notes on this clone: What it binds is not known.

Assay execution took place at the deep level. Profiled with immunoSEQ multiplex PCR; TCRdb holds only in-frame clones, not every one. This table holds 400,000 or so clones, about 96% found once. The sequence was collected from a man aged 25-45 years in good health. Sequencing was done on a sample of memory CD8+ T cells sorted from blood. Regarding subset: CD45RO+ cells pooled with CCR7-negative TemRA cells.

DNA of the CDR3: TGCGCCAGCAGCCAAGGGTGGACTAGCATCCATGAGCAGTTCTTC. It specifies CASSQGWTSIHEQFF. This chain links TRBV4-1 with TRBJ2-1; 8 bases align to TRBD2. Germline V gene data show CDR1 as MGHRA and CDR2 as YSYEKL. The CDR3 runs to 15 residues. The V gene end was trimmed by 1 base and the J gene end by 8 bases; junction bases not matched to a gene: 7.